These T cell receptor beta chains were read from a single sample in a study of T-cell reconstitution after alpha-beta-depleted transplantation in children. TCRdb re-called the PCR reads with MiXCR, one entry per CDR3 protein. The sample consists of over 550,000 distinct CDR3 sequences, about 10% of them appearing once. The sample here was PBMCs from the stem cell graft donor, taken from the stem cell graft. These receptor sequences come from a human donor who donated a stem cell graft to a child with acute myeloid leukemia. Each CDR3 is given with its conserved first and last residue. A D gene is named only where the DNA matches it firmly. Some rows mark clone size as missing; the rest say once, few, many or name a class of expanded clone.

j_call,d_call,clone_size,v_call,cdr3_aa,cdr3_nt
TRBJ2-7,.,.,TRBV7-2,CASSLLRTGYEQYF,TGTGCCAGCAGCCTATTGAGAACAGGTTACGAGCAGTACTTC
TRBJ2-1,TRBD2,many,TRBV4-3,CASSQDGLAGEQFF,TGCGCCAGCAGCCAAGATGGACTAGCGGGTGAGCAGTTCTTC
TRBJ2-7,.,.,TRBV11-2,CASSWERRTYEQYF,TGTGCCAGCAGCTGGGAGCGGAGGACCTACGAGCAGTACTTC
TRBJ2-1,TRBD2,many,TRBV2,CASRKTGGSGSLLYNEQFF,TGTGCCAGCAGGAAAACCGGGGGAAGCGGGAGTTTGCTCTACAATGAGCAGTTCTTC
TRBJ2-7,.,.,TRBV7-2,CASSLSPGFEQYF,TGTGCCAGCAGCTTATCCCCAGGGTTCGAGCAGTACTTC
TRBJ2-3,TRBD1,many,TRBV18,CASSPKTGWADTQYF,TGTGCCAGCTCACCAAAGACAGGGTGGGCAGATACGCAGTATTTT
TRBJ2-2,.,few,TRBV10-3,CAIGGQGKNTGELFF,TGTGCCATCGGAGGTCAGGGGAAGAACACCGGGGAGCTGTTTTTT
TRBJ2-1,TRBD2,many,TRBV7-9,CASSSSGQLNEQFF,TGTGCCAGCAGCTCTAGCGGTCAGTTGAATGAGCAGTTCTTC
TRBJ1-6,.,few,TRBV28,CASSLVGTITGGSYNSPLHF,TGTGCCAGCAGTTTGGTCGGGACGATTACGGGGGGCTCCTATAATTCACCCCTCCACTTT
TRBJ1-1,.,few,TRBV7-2,CASSLEAAGGAFF,TGTGCCAGCAGCTTAGAGGCGGCGGGAGGAGCTTTCTTT
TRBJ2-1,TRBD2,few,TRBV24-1,CATSGGSGYNQQFF,TGTGCCACCTCGGGCGGGAGTGGGTACAATCAGCAGTTCTTC
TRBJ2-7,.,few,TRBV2,CASEGGRSYEQYF,TGTGCCAGCGAGGGAGGCAGGTCCTACGAGCAGTACTTC
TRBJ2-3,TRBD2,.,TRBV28,CASSSFSGRASTDTQYF,TGTGCCAGCAGTTCTTTTAGCGGGAGGGCCAGCACAGATACGCAGTATTTT
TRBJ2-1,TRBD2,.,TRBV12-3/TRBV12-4,CASSFPASGRLNEQFF,TGTGCCAGCAGTTTTCCGGCTAGCGGGAGACTCAATGAGCAGTTCTTC
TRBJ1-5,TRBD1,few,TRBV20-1,CSASGGQNSNQPQHF,TGCAGTGCTAGCGGGGGACAGAATAGCAATCAGCCCCAGCATTTT
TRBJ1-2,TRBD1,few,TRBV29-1,CSVPGTGPEGYTF,TGCAGCGTTCCCGGGACAGGACCGGAGGGCTACACCTTC
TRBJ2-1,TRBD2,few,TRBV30,CAWSFLAGGDNEQFF,TGTGCCTGGAGTTTCCTAGCGGGAGGGGACAATGAGCAGTTCTTC
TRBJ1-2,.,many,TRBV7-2,CASSTRANYGYTF,TGTGCCAGCAGCACGAGGGCTAACTATGGCTACACCTTC
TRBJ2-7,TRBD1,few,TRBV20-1,CSARGAGQGLREQYF,TGCAGTGCTAGGGGGGCTGGACAGGGCTTGAGGGAGCAGTACTTC
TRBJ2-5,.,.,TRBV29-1,CSVGAGTETQYF,TGCAGCGTTGGGGCGGGAACGGAGACCCAGTACTTC
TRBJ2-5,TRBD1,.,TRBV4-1,CASSQTGTGQETQYF,TGCGCCAGCAGCCAGACCGGGACAGGTCAAGAGACCCAGTACTTC
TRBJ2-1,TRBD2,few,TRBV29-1,CSVSDYRAGEQFF,TGCAGCGTCTCGGACTACCGAGCGGGAGAGCAGTTCTTC
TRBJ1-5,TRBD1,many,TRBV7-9,CASSLAEAGQGNQPQHF,TGTGCCAGCAGCTTAGCGGAGGCGGGACAGGGCAATCAGCCCCAGCATTTT
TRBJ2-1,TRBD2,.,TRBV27,CASSSPGTSGLRGQFF,TGTGCCAGCAGCTCCCCCGGGACTAGCGGTCTCAGGGGGCAGTTCTTC
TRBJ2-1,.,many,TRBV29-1,CSVFGESAYNEQFF,TGCAGCGTTTTCGGGGAGAGTGCCTACAATGAGCAGTTCTTC
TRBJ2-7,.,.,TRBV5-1,CASSLRADSPYEQYF,TGCGCCAGCAGCTTGAGGGCCGACTCCCCCTACGAGCAGTACTTC
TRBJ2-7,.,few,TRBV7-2,CASSVDRSYEQYF,TGTGCCAGCAGTGTCGACCGCTCCTACGAGCAGTACTTC
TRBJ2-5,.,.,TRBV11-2,CASSSLMVTQYF,TGTGCCAGCAGTTCCCTGATGGTGACCCAGTACTTC
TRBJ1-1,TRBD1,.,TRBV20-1,CSARAQGANTEAFF,TGCAGTGCTAGAGCACAGGGGGCGAACACTGAAGCTTTCTTT
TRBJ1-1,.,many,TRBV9,CASSFEQGMNTEAFF,TGTGCCAGCAGCTTTGAACAGGGCATGAACACTGAAGCTTTCTTT
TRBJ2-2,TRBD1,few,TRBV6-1,CAGYWGQGRPGELFF,TGTGCCGGCTACTGGGGACAGGGGAGGCCCGGGGAGCTGTTTTTT
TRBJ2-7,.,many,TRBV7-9,CASSFGRVYYEQYF,TGTGCCAGCAGCTTTGGCAGGGTCTACTACGAGCAGTACTTC
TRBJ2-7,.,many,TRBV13,CASRQTLEGHEQYF,TGTGCCAGCAGACAAACGCTGGAAGGGCACGAGCAGTACTTC
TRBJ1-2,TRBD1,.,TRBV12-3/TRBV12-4,CATVSQGRAGGYTF,TGTGCCACCGTTTCACAGGGGCGGGCGGGAGGCTACACCTTC
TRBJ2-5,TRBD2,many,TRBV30,CAWSGFRGLGSEETQYF,TGTGCCTGGAGTGGGTTCAGGGGACTAGGGTCGGAAGAGACCCAGTACTTC
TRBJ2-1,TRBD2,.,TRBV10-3,CAITWASGNEQFF,TGTGCCATCACTTGGGCTAGCGGGAATGAGCAGTTCTTC
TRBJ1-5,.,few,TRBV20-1,CSARPLETQHF,TGCAGTGCTAGGCCCCTAGAGACCCAGCATTTT
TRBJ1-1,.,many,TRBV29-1,CSARGAGYTEAFF,TGCAGCGCAAGAGGGGCAGGGTACACTGAAGCTTTCTTT
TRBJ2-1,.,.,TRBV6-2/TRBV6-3,CASSFDLYNEQFF,TGTGCCAGCAGTTTCGACCTATACAATGAGCAGTTCTTC
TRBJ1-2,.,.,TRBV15,CATSMRGNGYTF,TGTGCCACCAGCATGAGAGGCAATGGCTACACCTTC
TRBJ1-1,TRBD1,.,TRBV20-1,CSASGVGQGTDEAFF,TGCAGTGCTAGTGGGGTGGGACAGGGGACGGATGAAGCTTTCTTT
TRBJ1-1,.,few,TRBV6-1,CASRRTARTEAFF,TGTGCCAGCAGGAGGACAGCCCGGACTGAAGCTTTCTTT
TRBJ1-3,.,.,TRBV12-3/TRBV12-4,CASKTGGNTIYF,TGTGCCAGCAAGACGGGAGGAAACACCATATATTTT
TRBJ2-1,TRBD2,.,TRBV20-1,CSASRLAGLNNEQFF,TGCAGTGCTTCACGACTAGCGGGTTTAAACAATGAGCAGTTCTTC
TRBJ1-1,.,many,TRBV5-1,CASSATWTEAFF,TGCGCCAGCAGCGCAACATGGACTGAAGCTTTCTTT
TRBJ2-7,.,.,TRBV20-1,CSATNPRESAMNEQYF,TGCAGTGCTACGAACCCTCGGGAGTCGGCTATGAACGAGCAGTACTTC
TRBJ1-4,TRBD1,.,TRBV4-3,CASSQGGGDRENEKLFF,TGCGCCAGCAGCCAAGGTGGTGGGGACAGGGAGAATGAAAAACTGTTTTTT
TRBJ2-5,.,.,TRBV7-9,CASSPGLARTQYF,TGTGCCAGCAGCCCAGGACTGGCTCGGACCCAGTACTTC
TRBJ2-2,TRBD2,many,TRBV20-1,CSARGTSGNPGELFF,TGCAGTGCTAGAGGGACTAGCGGGAATCCCGGGGAGCTGTTTTTT
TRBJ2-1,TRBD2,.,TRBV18,CASSGSGTIPNEQFF,TGTGCCAGCTCAGGCAGCGGGACCATTCCCAATGAGCAGTTCTTC
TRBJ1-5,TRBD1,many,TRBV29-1,CSVAGQGGQPQHF,TGCAGCGTTGCGGGACAGGGGGGTCAGCCCCAGCATTTT
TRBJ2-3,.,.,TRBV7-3,CASSSRDSHTDTQYF,TGTGCCAGCAGCTCCCGGGACTCACACACAGATACGCAGTATTTT
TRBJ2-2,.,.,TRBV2,CASRADSVNTGELFF,TGTGCCAGCAGGGCTGACTCTGTGAACACCGGGGAGCTGTTTTTT
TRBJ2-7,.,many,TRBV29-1,CSVLQADEQYF,TGCAGCGTTCTACAGGCGGACGAGCAGTACTTC
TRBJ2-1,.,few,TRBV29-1,CSVELGSYNEQFF,TGCAGCGTTGAACTGGGCTCCTACAATGAGCAGTTCTTC
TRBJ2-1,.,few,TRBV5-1,CASSLGSGGSGPHGQWNEQFF,TGCGCCAGCAGCTTGGGTTCAGGGGGTAGCGGACCCCACGGGCAGTGGAATGAGCAGTTCTTC
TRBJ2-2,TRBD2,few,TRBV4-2,CASSQVTSGGPGELFF,TGTGCCAGCAGCCAGGTCACTAGCGGAGGTCCCGGGGAGCTGTTTTTT
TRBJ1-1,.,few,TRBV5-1,CASSWGARASDTEAFF,TGCGCCAGCAGCTGGGGGGCCAGGGCGTCAGACACTGAAGCTTTCTTT
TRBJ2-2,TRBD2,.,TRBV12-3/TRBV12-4,CASKPSGVTGELFF,TGTGCCAGCAAACCTAGCGGGGTCACCGGGGAGCTGTTTTTT
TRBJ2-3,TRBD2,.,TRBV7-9,CASSATLAGVDTQYF,TGTGCCAGCAGCGCCACCCTAGCGGGAGTAGATACGCAGTATTTT